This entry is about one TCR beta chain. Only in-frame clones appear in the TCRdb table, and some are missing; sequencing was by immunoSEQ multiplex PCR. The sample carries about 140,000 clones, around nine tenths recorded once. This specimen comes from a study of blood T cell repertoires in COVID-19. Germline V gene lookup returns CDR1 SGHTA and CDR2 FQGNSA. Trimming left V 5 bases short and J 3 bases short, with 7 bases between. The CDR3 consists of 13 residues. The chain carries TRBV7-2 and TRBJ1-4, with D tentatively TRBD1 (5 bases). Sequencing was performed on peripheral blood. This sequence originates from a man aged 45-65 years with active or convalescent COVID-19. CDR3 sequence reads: CASSPGANEKLFF. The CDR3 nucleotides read TGTGCCAGCAGCCCGGGGGCTAATGAAAAACTGTTTTTT.